These 23 T cell receptor beta chains were all obtained from the same sample, sequenced in a study of T cell repertoires and HLA-DP antigens. These receptors lack a known antigen. Here immunoSEQ multiplex PCR was the method, and the copy in TCRdb shows in-frame clones only, minus some. The sample yields approximately 110,000 clones, over 90% seen once. Sequenced input: CD4+ T cells from PBMCs. All receptors come from a woman aged 18-30 years in good health and CMV-seronegative.

The sample holds one count of this clone. The chain couples TRBV6-1 to TRBJ1-2; the D is unclear. Per germline, CDR1 MNHNS and CDR2 SASEGT. V lost 4 bases to trimming and J lost 0 bases, with 9 bases between them. The CDR3 is made up of 14 amino acids. The CDR3 region is CASSVQPTNYGYTF. CDR3 nucleotides: TGTGCCAGCAGTGTACAGCCAACTAACTATGGCTACACCTTC.

The chain links TRBV5-1 to TRBJ1-2, with D hard to call. Deletions cut 4 bases from V and 4 bases from J, with 11 bases between. This CDR3 region has 13 residues. The V gene's germline CDR1 is SGHRS and CDR2 YFSETQ. The chain's CDR3 is CASSLEDLYGYTF. CDR3 nucleotides: TGCGCCAGCAGCCTTGAAGACCTCTATGGCTACACCTTC.

The V gene is TRBV6-5, the J gene TRBJ1-3, with D hard to call. The germline CDR1 and CDR2 sequences are MNHEY and SVGAGI. This CDR3 spans 14 amino acids. Trimming left V 2 bases short and J 4 bases short, with 9 bases between. The CDR3 is CASSYLAGGNTIYF. DNA of the CDR3: TGTGCCAGCAGTTACCTGGCAGGCGGAAACACCATATATTTT.

The chain carries TRBV5-4 and TRBJ1-1; tentatively, D is TRBD1 (5 bases). CDR1 and CDR2 from the germline V gene are SGHNT and YYREEE (reference sequence). The V and J ends lost 4 bases and 6 bases respectively, with 10 bases between them. The CDR3 totals 12 residues. In nucleotides, the CDR3 is TGTGCCAGCAGCGGGGGAGGGTCTGAAGCTTTCTTT. Translation: CASSGGGSEAFF.

The chain links TRBV18 to TRBJ1-1; TRBD1 agrees at 7 bases. CDR3 length equals 14 residues. V was pared by 2 bases and J by 11 bases, with 11 bases of the junction left unmatched. From germline, CDR1 is KGHSH and CDR2 LQKENI. CDR3 nucleotides: TGTGCCAGCTCACCAAACAGGGGTCCCCCCGAGGCTTTCTTT. Protein product: CASSPNRGPPEAFF.

This clone was seen only a few times. This rearrangement joins TRBV7-3 to TRBJ1-6, with 10 bases that match TRBD1. Germline CDR1 SGHTA, CDR2 FQGTGA. V dropped 8 bases and J dropped 10; count of bases not matched to a gene: 8. This CDR3 region has 14 residues. CDR3 protein: CASSDRDRGSPLHF. DNA for the CDR3: TGTGCCAGCTCGGACCGGGACAGGGGATCACCCCTCCACTTT.

The V and J genes are TRBV10-3 and TRBJ1-1; 10 bases agree with TRBD1. Germline V lookup: CDR1 ENHRY, CDR2 SYGVKD. This CDR3 is 16 amino acids long. V shed 11 bases, J shed 0 bases, and the junction held 12 bases outside the gene matches. The CDR3 region is CAATGQGNRVNTEAFF. The CDR3 coding sequence is TGTGCCGCCACGGGACAGGGGAACCGGGTGAACACTGAAGCTTTCTTT.

The chain is built from TRBV18 and TRBJ1-6, with 8 positions matching TRBD1. The germline V gene has CDR1 KGHSH and CDR2 LQKENI. V gave up 3 bases and J gave up 7 bases; unmatched junction bases: 2. The CDR3 contains 14 residues. The DNA of the CDR3 is TGTGCCAGCTCACCGACAGGGGACAATTCACCCCTCCACTTT. Translated: CASSPTGDNSPLHF.

The rearrangement joins TRBV18 to TRBJ1-4, with D possibly matching TRBD1 (5 bases). V was clipped by 0 bases and J by 3 bases, with 11 bases between them. Germline CDR1 KGHSH, CDR2 LQKENI. This CDR3 is 16 amino acids long. The CDR3 is CASSPPIGHSNEKLFF. The CDR3 coding sequence is TGTGCCAGCTCACCACCGATAGGACACTCTAATGAAAAACTGTTTTTT.

The chain is built from TRBV15 and TRBJ1-5; perhaps TRBD1 as D (6 bases). V was cut by 0 bases and J by 9 bases, with 9 bases left in between. Germline V gives CDR1 LNHNV, CDR2 YYDKDF (reference sequence). This CDR3 spans 13 amino acids. CDR3 coding DNA: TGTGCCACCAGCAGAGATCAGGGGATGCCCCAGCATTTT. This translates into CATSRDQGMPQHF.

The genes are TRBV4-2 and TRBJ1-1, with TRBD1 matching 9 bases. The V segment lost 0 bases and the J segment 3 bases; nucleotides outside the gene matches: 11. This CDR3 region has 18 residues. CDR1 and CDR2 from the germline V gene are LGHNA and YNFKEQ. CDR3 nucleotides: TGTGCCAGCAGCCAAGACCAACGGGACAGGGCTAAGGACACTGAAGCTTTCTTT. This translates into CASSQDQRDRAKDTEAFF.

This chain joins TRBV19 and TRBJ2-5; 8 bases are shared with TRBD2. The V segment lost 2 bases and the J segment 2 bases; nucleotides outside the gene matches: 7. Per germline, CDR1 LNHDA and CDR2 SQIVND (reference sequence). The CDR3 has 16 amino acids. CDR3 amino acids: CASSIIAGSIQETQYF. In DNA form, the CDR3 reads TGTGCCAGTAGTATAATAGCGGGATCGATACAAGAGACCCAGTACTTC.

The rearrangement uses TRBV29-1 and TRBJ2-1; 10 bases are shared with TRBD1. This CDR3 spans 14 amino acids. CDR1 SQVTM and CDR2 ANQGSEA come from the germline V gene. J gave up 2 bases and V 5 bases, and 3 bases lay outside the gene matches. The CDR3 sequence: CSVSGTGAYNEQFF. CDR3 DNA sequence: TGCAGCGTTTCTGGGACAGGGGCCTACAATGAGCAGTTCTTC.

The CDR3 bases are TGTGCCAGCAGCGTAGAGGGAGCAGGGGGCTCAGGGGCCAACGTCCTGACTTTC. Encoded protein: CASSVEGAGGSGANVLTF. The chain is built from TRBV9 and TRBJ2-6; 8 bases line up with TRBD1. The CDR3 runs to 18 residues. Germline values: CDR1 SGDLS, CDR2 YYNGEE. V was clipped by 0 bases and J by 4 bases; unmatched bases: 9.

This chain joins TRBV5-1 and TRBJ1-1; possible D gene TRBD1, 6 bases. The CDR3 is made up of 14 amino acids. Deletions cut 4 bases from V and 2 bases from J, with 12 bases between. From germline, CDR1 is SGHRS and CDR2 YFSETQ. The CDR3 DNA follows: TGCGCCAGCAGCCCCCAGGGGCAAAACACTGAAGCTTTCTTT. As protein: CASSPQGQNTEAFF. The full variable domain, its missing parts supplied by reference TRBV5-1 and TRBJ1-1, is KAGVTQTPRYLIKTRGQQVTLSCSPISGHRSVSWYQQTPGQGLQFLFEYFSETQRNKGNFPGRFSGRQFSNSRSEMNVSTLELGDSALYLCASSPQGQNTEAFFGQGTRLTVV.

The chain links TRBV6-1 to TRBJ1-1; maybe TRBD1 (6 bases). In germline, CDR1 is MNHNS, CDR2 SASEGT. Trimming removed 3 bases at V and 6 bases at J, with 14 bases between. The CDR3 totals 14 residues. The DNA of the CDR3 is TGTGCCAGCAGTGAGTTCAGGGGAGTGGCTGAAGCTTTCTTT. Protein sequence: CASSEFRGVAEAFF.

The chain is built from TRBV11-3 and TRBJ1-1, with D possibly being TRBD1 (5 bases). The CDR3 extends over 13 amino acids. Germline assignment: CDR1 SGHNT and CDR2 YENEEA. With 5 bases removed from V and 6 bases from J, the gap between germline ends came to 13 bases. Here the CDR3 DNA reads TGTGCCAGCAGCCCCATGGGGGTAGCTGAAGCTTTCTTT. This gives the protein CASSPMGVAEAFF.

The chain combines TRBV27 with TRBJ2-7, with D possibly matching TRBD2 (5 bases). V was pared by 1 base and J by 2 bases, with 18 bases between. Germline V gene data show CDR1 as MNHEY and CDR2 as SMNVEV (reference sequence). The CDR3 totals 17 residues. CDR3 residues: CASSLFPFGEIAYEQYF. CDR3 nucleotides: TGTGCCAGCAGTTTATTCCCCTTTGGGGAGATTGCCTACGAGCAGTACTTC.

This clone was seen just once. This sequence joins TRBV5-6 and TRBJ2-1, with TRBD1 matching 7 bases. V was clipped by 4 bases and J by 6 bases; unmatched bases: 10. This CDR3 spans 15 amino acids. Germline values: CDR1 SGHDT, CDR2 YYEEEE. In DNA form, the CDR3 reads TGTGCCAGCAGCCTGCGGACAGGTTTGGGCAATGAGCAGTTCTTC. Its protein is CASSLRTGLGNEQFF.

The chain couples TRBV10-3 to TRBJ2-3; D remains ambiguous. Germline V gene data show CDR1 as ENHRY and CDR2 as SYGVKD. The CDR3 is 13 residues long. V was shortened by 8 bases and J by 2 bases, with 11 bases between the two germline ends. The CDR3 bases are TGTGCCATCTCTGAGAGGTCCACAGATACGCAGTATTTT. This encodes CAISERSTDTQYF.

V usage is TRBV2 and J usage is TRBJ1-2; TRBD1 aligns across 7 bases. Germline-derived CDR1 and CDR2 are SNHLY and FYNNEI. V lost 6 bases and J lost 11; bases outside the gene matches: 6. This CDR3 has 11 amino acids. CDR3 protein: CASRETGKYTF. The CDR3 nucleotides are TGTGCCAGCAGGGAGACAGGGAAATACACCTTC. Using reference TRBV2 and TRBJ1-2 for the parts outside the CDR3, the full variable domain is EPEVTQTPSHQVTQMGQEVILRCVPISNHLYFYWYRQILGQKVEFLVSFYNNEISEKSEIFDDQFSVERPDGSNFTLKIRSTKLEDSAMYFCASRETGKYTFGSGTRLTVV.

J is TRBJ2-5 and V is TRBV19; TRBD1 matches 8 bases. V lost 7 bases, J lost 4 bases, and 8 bases stayed unmatched. Germline lookup yields CDR1 LNHDA and CDR2 SQIVND (reference sequence). The CDR3 has 14 residues. For the CDR3, the DNA is TGTGCCAGTACTCCTGGCAGGGGGCGAGAGACCCAGTACTTC. The encoded protein is CASTPGRGRETQYF.

The chain is built from TRBV29-1 and TRBJ2-5; no clear D. V shed 4 bases and J shed 4 bases, with 22 bases lying between them. CDR1 and CDR2 (germline): SQVTM, ANQGSEA. The CDR3 length is 16 residues. The chain's CDR3 is CSVGLSRLGDLETQYF. The CDR3 DNA sequence: TGCAGCGTTGGGCTATCCAGGCTTGGTGACCTAGAGACCCAGTACTTC. Full variable domain (rest looked up from reference TRBV29-1 and TRBJ2-5): SAVISQKPSRDICQRGTSLTIQCQVDSQVTMMFWYRQQPGQSLTLIATANQGSEATYESGFVIDKFPISRPNLTFSTLTVSNMSPEDSSIYLCSVGLSRLGDLETQYFGPGTRLLVL.